This TCR beta chain stems from a study of blood T cell repertoires in COVID-19. Germline CDR1 reads MNHEY; CDR2 reads SMNVEV (reference sequence). Unmatched junction bases numbered 12, after V lost 6 bases and J lost 3 bases. The CDR3 loop spans 16 amino acids. The method was immunoSEQ multiplex PCR; TCRdb's version includes in-frame clones alone and lacks a portion of them. This sample has some 390,000 clones, with about 88% found just once. The material sequenced was peripheral blood. The rearrangement links TRBV27 to TRBJ2-7, with 9 bases identical to TRBD1. The TCR sequence derives from a woman aged 40 to 50 with COVID-19, enrolled during active disease. For the CDR3, the DNA is TGTGCCAGCAGGGACAGGGGCCCTTCTGGGATCTACGAGCAGTACTTC. Protein sequence: CASRDRGPSGIYEQYF.